This T cell receptor (beta chain) was sequenced during a study of blood T cells in healthy people across ages. Primers used in a second PCR of about 7 to 12 cycles were a sample-barcoded 5' primer and a J-beta primer mix. TCRdb re-analysed the 5' RACE reads in MiXCR, keeping a single row per CDR3 protein. The sample includes fewer than 900,000 distinct CDR3 sequences, roughly 44% seen only once; the top ten take 20% to 25%. Per sample, extraction of total RNA gave at least 5 micrograms in every case. CDR1 is KGHSH and CDR2 is LQKENI in the germline V gene. The CDR3 loop spans 17 amino acids. V shed 3 bases and J shed 1 base, with 13 bases lying between them.

The specimen sequenced was blood. This clonotype originated in a woman between 55 and 75 years old in good health. The gene calls are TRBV18 and TRBJ2-6; a weak D match, TRBD1 (5 bases). CDR3 in amino acids: CASSPQPQGSGANVLTF. The CDR3 DNA follows: TGTGCCAGCTCACCCCAACCCCAGGGTTCTGGGGCCAACGTCCTGACTTTC.